This paragraph reports one T cell receptor beta chain. Its antigen has not been determined. Base qualities are missing; no much larger clone stands one base away. TCR CDR3 regions were amplified from genomic DNA by multiplex PCR using the deep immunoSEQ assay. For each cell subset, the extracted genomic DNA was distributed evenly across all wells of several immunoSEQ 96-well plates, and each plate served as one replicate. For unsorted PBMC, approximately 290 ng of genomic DNA, equivalent to around 30,000 T cell genomes, went into each replicate PCR. Ten immunoSEQ deep assay plates were used to sequence the unsorted PBMC genomic DNA. Purified libraries were quantified with a Qubit 3.0 fluorometer, sized on a Bioanalyzer 2100, and re-quantified with the KAPA Library Quantification kit. Every immunoSEQ 96-well plate was sequenced on a dedicated single-read 150-cycle Illumina NextSeq 550 flow cell. Concerning the study's data processing: Because the immunoSEQ output held only junctional sequences and lacked quality scores, the filtering could not match the filtering applied to full-length reads. To assign V/J genes and CDR3, sequences were annotated using PyIR, a Python wrapper for IgBLAST v1.9, with IMGT germline references. Reads were filtered out if the reads had weak V/J assignments (E-value above 1e-6), no CDR3, stop codons, out-of-frame junctions, or ambiguous translated residues. V3J clonotypes were defined by identical inferred V gene, J gene, and CDR3 amino acid sequence. Percentage overlap between repertoires was computed as shared unique clonotypes divided by the size of the smaller repertoire. Richness of each repertoire was evaluated using RTK rarefaction, the Chao1 estimator, and Recon v2.1 estimates of unobserved clonotypes. TCRdb retrieved this table from immuneACCESS and kept in-frame rearrangements only. Not all clones are present; in checked studies, unresolved V genes account for under half, and no reason is known for the remainder. From that table come the V and J calls and clone size; the DNA was used to work out D and trimming. The sample contains about 480,000 clones, over 75% of them found a single time. Jointly, the top ten make up under 15% of the sample.

CDR1 and CDR2 were assigned from the germline V gene (reference sequence) as LNHDA and SQIVND. The CDR3 goes from the cysteine to the phenylalanine over 15 residues. Only the CDR3 region is kept as DNA, spanning 45 bases read in frame from base 1. The germline V end is reduced by 6 bases and the J end by 2 bases; junction bases left unmatched: 8. The data originate from a study of shared clonotypes between healthy human individuals (dated by TCRdb to 2020 to 2022). At the level of the whole study: The cohort included three men and a couple of women between 18 and 49 years of age. The study deeply sequenced blood TCR repertoires of about 5 healthy adults to estimate repertoire size and the extent of clonotype sharing between individuals. To increase sequencing depth and limit assay-specific biases, different laboratories used diverse techniques to prepare libraries and sequence TCR repertoires. Each donor's leukapheresis produced roughly between roughly 0.85 and 9.5 billion PBMCs.

The donors were healthy, HIV-negative adults with no recently reported acute infections or vaccinations. Only Caucasian adults living in Nashville, Tennessee, USA were represented among the donors. In the unsorted samples, 85 million to 100 million PBMCs were counted, and genomic DNA was extracted using the QIAamp DNA Blood Mini kit. After blood collection by leukapheresis, PBMCs were isolated using Ficoll-Histopaque density gradient centrifugation and then cryopreserved in the vapor phase of liquid nitrogen. What the study reported, not specific to this receptor: Pairwise subsampling led to the expectation that sequencing depth would affect the degree of clonotype sharing among donors. Sampling was limited to blood, and TCR repertoires in tissue likely differ from TCR repertoires in blood. Because the study included a small number of donors, the genetic and exposure-history diversity represented was limited.

The chain uses TRBV19 and TRBJ2-7, with 9 middle bases fitting TRBD2. This sequence was found in a woman between 35 and 50 years old in good health. Some clones in this sample may be carry-over from other donors' samples. The sample taken for sequencing was PBMCs. The CDR3 is CASRTTSGPTYEQYF. The nucleotides read TGTGCCAGTAGGACGACTAGCGGACCCACCTACGAGCAGTACTTC.